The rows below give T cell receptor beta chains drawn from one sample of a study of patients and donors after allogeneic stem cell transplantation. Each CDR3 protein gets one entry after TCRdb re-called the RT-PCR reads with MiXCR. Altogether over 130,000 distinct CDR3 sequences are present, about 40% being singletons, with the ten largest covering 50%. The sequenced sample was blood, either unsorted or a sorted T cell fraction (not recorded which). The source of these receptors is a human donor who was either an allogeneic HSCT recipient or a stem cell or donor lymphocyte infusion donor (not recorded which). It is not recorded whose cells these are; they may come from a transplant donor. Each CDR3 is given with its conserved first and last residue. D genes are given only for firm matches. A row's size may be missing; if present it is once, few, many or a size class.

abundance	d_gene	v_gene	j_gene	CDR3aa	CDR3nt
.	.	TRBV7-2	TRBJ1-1	CASSLIGPSEAFF	TGTGCCAGCAGCTTGATCGGGCCATCTGAAGCTTTCTTT
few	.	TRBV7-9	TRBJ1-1	CASSLGVWGNTEAFF	TGTGCCAGCAGCTTAGGGGTTTGGGGGAACACTGAAGCTTTCTTT
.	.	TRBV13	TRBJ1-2	CASSLGTDTANYGYTF	TGTGCCAGCAGCCTGGGGACGGACACTGCTAACTATGGCTACACCTTC
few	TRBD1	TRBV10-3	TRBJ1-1	CAISDPHTGENTEAFF	TGTGCCATCAGTGACCCCCACACAGGGGAGAACACTGAAGCTTTCTTT
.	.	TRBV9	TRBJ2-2	CASSVSPRVSGELFF	TGTGCCAGCAGCGTATCCCCGAGGGTATCCGGGGAGCTGTTTTTT
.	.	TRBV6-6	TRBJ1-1	CASSYSGEGMNTEAFF	TGTGCCAGCAGTTACTCGGGGGAGGGGATGAACACTGAAGCTTTCTTT
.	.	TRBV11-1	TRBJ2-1	CASSLGILSYNEQFF	TGTGCCAGCAGCTTAGGGATCCTGTCCTACAATGAGCAGTTCTTC
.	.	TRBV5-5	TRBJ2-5	CASFLSGTPQETQYF	TGTGCCAGTTTTCTATCCGGGACACCCCAAGAGACCCAGTACTTC
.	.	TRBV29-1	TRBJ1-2	CSVGLGQITYGYTF	TGCAGCGTTGGGCTGGGCCAGATTACTTATGGCTACACCTTC
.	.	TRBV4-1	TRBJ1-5	CASSQEGTGTQPQHF	TGCGCCAGCAGCCAAGAGGGCACAGGGACTCAGCCCCAGCATTTT
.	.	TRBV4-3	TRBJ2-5	CASSHNIDGRPPETQYF	TGCGCCAGCAGCCACAACATCGACGGACGGCCTCCAGAGACCCAGTACTTC
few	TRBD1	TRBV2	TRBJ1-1	CASSGARDRNTEAFF	TGTGCCAGCAGCGGGGCGCGGGACAGGAACACTGAAGCTTTCTTT
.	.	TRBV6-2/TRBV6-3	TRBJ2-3	CASSPPRGHPSTDTQYF	TGTGCCAGCAGCCCACCCCGGGGACACCCAAGCACAGATACGCAGTATTTT
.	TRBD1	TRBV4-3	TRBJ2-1	CASSPTGGGNEQFF	TGCGCCAGCAGCCCGACAGGGGGGGGCAATGAGCAGTTCTTC
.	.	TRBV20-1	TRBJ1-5	CSARRGNQPQHF	TGCAGTGCTCGCCGCGGGAATCAGCCCCAGCATTTT
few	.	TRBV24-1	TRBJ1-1	CATTGEANTEAFF	TGTGCCACCACAGGGGAGGCGAACACTGAAGCTTTCTTT
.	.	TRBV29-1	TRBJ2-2	CSVAGAAGELFF	TGCAGCGTGGCGGGCGCGGCCGGGGAGCTGTTTTTT
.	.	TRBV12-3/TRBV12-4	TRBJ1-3	CASSPGTPYSGNAIYF	TGTGCCAGCAGTCCCGGGACACCTTACTCTGGAAACGCCATATATTTT
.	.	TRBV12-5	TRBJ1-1	CASGNSGDTEAFF	TGTGCTAGTGGTAACTCAGGGGATACTGAAGCTTTCTTT
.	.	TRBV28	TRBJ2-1	CASSPGPVQFF	TGTGCCAGCAGTCCGGGACCCGTGCAGTTCTTC
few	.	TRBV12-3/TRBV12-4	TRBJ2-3	CASSPFPPGFRASDTQYF	TGTGCCAGCAGTCCCTTCCCTCCTGGGTTTCGGGCGTCGGATACGCAGTATTTT
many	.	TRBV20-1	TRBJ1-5	CSAGGKLNQPQHF	TGCAGTGCGGGCGGGAAACTCAATCAGCCCCAGCATTTT
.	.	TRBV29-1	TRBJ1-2	CSVEEQGYGYTF	TGCAGCGTTGAAGAACAGGGCTATGGCTACACCTTC
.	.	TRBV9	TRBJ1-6	CASSARGQGDSPLHF	TGTGCCAGCAGCGCCCGCGGGCAGGGCGATTCACCCCTCCACTTT
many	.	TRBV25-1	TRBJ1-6	CASRHLYNSPLHF	TGTGCCAGCAGACACCTCTATAATTCACCCCTCCACTTT
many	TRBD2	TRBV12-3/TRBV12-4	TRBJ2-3	CASSLGGDTQYF	TGTGCCAGCAGTTTGGGGGGGGATACGCAGTATTTT
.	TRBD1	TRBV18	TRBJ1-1	CASSDRGEAFF	TGTGCCAGCTCGGACAGGGGTGAAGCTTTCTTT
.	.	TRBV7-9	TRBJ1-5	CASSLMGGTTSNQPQHF	TGTGCCAGCAGCTTAATGGGGGGAACAACCTCCAATCAGCCCCAGCATTTT
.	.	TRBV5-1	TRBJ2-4	CASSREEGDIQYF	TGCGCCAGCAGCAGGGAGGAGGGAGACATTCAGTACTTC
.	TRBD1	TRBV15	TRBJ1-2	CATSRDPGQAGNYCYTF	TGTGCCACCAGCAGAGATCCAGGACAGGCAGGGAACTATTGCTACACCTTC
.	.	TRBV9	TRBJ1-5	CASSVGGSSNQPQHF	TGTGCCAGCAGCGTAGGGGGAAGCAGCAATCAGCCCCAGCATTTT
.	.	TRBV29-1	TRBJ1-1	CSVYQQIPNTEAFF	TGCAGCGTTTATCAACAGATACCTAACACTGAAGCTTTCTTT
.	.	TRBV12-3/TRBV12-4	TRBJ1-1	CASRLLGGNTEAFF	TGTGCCAGCAGGCTCCTCGGGGGGAACACTGAAGCTTTCTTT
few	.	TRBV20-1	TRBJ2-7	CSARVPRTEAYEQYF	TGCAGTGCTAGAGTCCCCAGGACAGAAGCTTACGAGCAGTACTTC
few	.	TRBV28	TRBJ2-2	CASITSLITGTGELFF	TGTGCCAGCATAACTAGCCTAATCACCGGCACCGGGGAGCTGTTTTTT
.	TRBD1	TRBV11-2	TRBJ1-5	CASSPTGGHDAQHF	TGTGCCAGCAGCCCAACAGGGGGCCACGACGCCCAGCATTTT
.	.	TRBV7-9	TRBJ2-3	CASSSDRDTSTDTQYF	TGTGCCAGCAGCTCCGACCGGGACACTAGCACAGATACGCAGTATTTT
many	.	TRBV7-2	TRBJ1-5	CASSFQGGPQHF	TGTGCCAGCAGCTTCCAGGGAGGGCCCCAGCATTTT
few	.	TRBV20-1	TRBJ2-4	CSARDSGGIPLNIQYF	TGCAGTGCTAGAGATTCGGGCGGCATCCCTTTAAACATTCAGTACTTC
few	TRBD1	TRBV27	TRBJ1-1	CASSQGAVTEAFF	TGTGCCAGCAGTCAGGGGGCGGTTACTGAAGCTTTCTTT
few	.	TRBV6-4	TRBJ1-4	CASSDRDSADEKLFF	TGTGCCAGCAGTGACCGGGACTCGGCAGATGAAAAACTGTTTTTT
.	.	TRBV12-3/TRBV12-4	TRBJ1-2	CASSSHHYGYTF	TGTGCCAGCAGTTCCCATCACTATGGCTACACCTTC
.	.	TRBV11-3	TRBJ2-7	CASSLVALGEQYF	TGTGCCAGCAGCTTAGTGGCGCTGGGCGAGCAGTACTTC
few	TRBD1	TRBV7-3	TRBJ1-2	CASSSPGQLYGYTF	TGTGCCAGCAGCTCCCCGGGACAGTTGTATGGCTACACCTTC
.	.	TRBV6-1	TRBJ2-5	CASSEHDQETQYF	TGTGCCAGCAGCGAGCATGACCAAGAGACCCAGTACTTC
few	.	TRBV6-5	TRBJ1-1	CASHRALNTEAFF	TGTGCCAGCCACAGGGCCTTGAACACTGAAGCTTTCTTT
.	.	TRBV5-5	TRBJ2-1	CASSLVTGSYNEQFF	TGTGCCAGCAGCTTGGTCACGGGTTCTTACAATGAGCAGTTCTTC
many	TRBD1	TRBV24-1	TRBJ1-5	CATGTGGLTNQPQHF	TGTGCCACGGGGACAGGGGGCCTTACCAATCAGCCCCAGCATTTT
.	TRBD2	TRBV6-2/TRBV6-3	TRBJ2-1	CASSTHSGLAGGHNEQFF	TGTGCCAGCAGCACCCACTCAGGACTAGCGGGGGGTCACAATGAGCAGTTCTTC
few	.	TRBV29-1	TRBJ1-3	CSAWENTIYF	TGCAGCGCCTGGGAAAACACCATATATTTT
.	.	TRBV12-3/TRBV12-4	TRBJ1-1	CASSQQTAGRGTEAFF	TGTGCCAGCAGTCAACAGACCGCAGGGAGGGGCACTGAAGCTTTCTTT
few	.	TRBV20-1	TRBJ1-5	CSARDPQGKVQPQHF	TGCAGTGCTAGAGATCCCCAGGGGAAGGTTCAGCCCCAGCATTTT
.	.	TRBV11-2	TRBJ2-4	CASSELKYTQGRAKNIQYF	TGTGCCAGCAGCGAACTTAAATACACTCAGGGAAGAGCCAAAAACATTCAGTACTTC
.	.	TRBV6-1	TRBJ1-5	CASSGMDSLNQPQHF	TGTGCCAGCAGTGGGATGGACAGTCTCAATCAGCCCCAGCATTTT
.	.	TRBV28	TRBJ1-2	CASSQPTGSTYGYTF	TGTGCCAGCAGTCAACCCACCGGCAGTACCTATGGCTACACCTTC
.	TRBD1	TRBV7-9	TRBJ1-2	CASSFQDRVNGYTF	TGTGCCAGCAGCTTCCAGGACAGGGTTAATGGCTACACCTTC
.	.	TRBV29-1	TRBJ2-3	CSVDSGASTDTQYF	TGCAGCGTCGATTCCGGCGCCAGCACAGATACGCAGTATTTT
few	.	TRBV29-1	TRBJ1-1	CSVAGDRSAFF	TGCAGCGTTGCGGGGGATCGGTCGGCTTTCTTT
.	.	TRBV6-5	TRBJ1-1	CASSYWGEAFF	TGTGCCAGCAGTTACTGGGGTGAAGCTTTCTTT